The 17 T cell receptor beta chains below all came from one sample that was sequenced in a study of cytomegalovirus exposure and HLA in healthy donors. PCR used 60 Vbeta primers and 13 Jbeta primers. Clones were read by immunoSEQ multiplex PCR, and TCRdb kept only the in-frame ones, dropping some. The table shows about 130,000 clones, with about 82% occurring only once. The source material was PBMCs. The receptors shown here come from a man between 25 and 39 years old in good health.

The chain carries TRBV11-2 and TRBJ2-3; D is undetermined. Germline values: CDR1 SGHAT, CDR2 FQNNGV. With 1 base removed from V and 5 bases from J, the gap between germline ends came to 10 bases. This CDR3 comprises 14 residues. CDR3: CASSLGLVKDTQYF. The CDR3 coding sequence is TGTGCCAGCAGCTTAGGGCTAGTTAAAGATACGCAGTATTTT. Together with reference TRBV11-2 and TRBJ2-3, the CDR3 gives the full variable domain: EAGVAQSPRYKIIEKRQSVAFWCNPISGHATLYWYQQILGQGPKLLIQFQNNGVVDDSQLPKDRFSAERLKGVDSTLKIQPAKLEDSAVYLCASSLGLVKDTQYFGPGTRLTVL.

As DNA, the CDR3 is TGTGCCATCAGTGAGTCGGCCACAGGGCTAGGGGGCTACACCTTC. Translated, it gives CAISESATGLGGYTF. V usage is TRBV10-3 and J usage is TRBJ1-2; D perhaps matches TRBD1 (6 bases). Trimming pared 0 bases from V and 8 bases from J, leaving 16 bases between. CDR1 is ENHRY and CDR2 is SYGVKD in the germline V gene. The CDR3 runs 15 residues.

This rearrangement joins TRBV27 to TRBJ2-2, with D perhaps matching TRBD2 (5 bases). Per the germline V gene, CDR1 is MNHEY and CDR2 is SMNVEV (reference sequence). The CDR3 is 16 residues long. The germline V and J ends were trimmed by 4 bases and 6 bases, with 18 bases remaining between them. The CDR3 DNA reads TGTGCCAGCAGTTGGAAAGGCGGACTCGTGTCCGGGGAGCTGTTTTTT. As protein: CASSWKGGLVSGELFF.

V and J are TRBV5-4 and TRBJ2-7; no firm D call. V was clipped by 2 bases and J by 3 bases, with 6 bases between them. Germline loops: CDR1 SGHNT, CDR2 YYREEE (reference sequence). CDR3 length: 12 amino acids. CDR3 bases: TGTGCCAGCAGCTTATCTCGCTACGAGCAGTACTTC. As protein: CASSLSRYEQYF.

The V and J genes are TRBV15 and TRBJ2-6; 10 nucleotides match TRBD1. The V gene end was trimmed by 1 base and the J gene end by 2 bases; junction bases not matched to a gene: 2. There are 17 residues in the CDR3. The V gene's germline CDR1 is LNHNV and CDR2 YYDKDF (reference sequence). CDR3 in DNA: TGTGCCACCAGCAGAGCGGGGACAGGGGCTGGGGCCAACGTCCTGACTTTC. Amino acid sequence: CATSRAGTGAGANVLTF.

The V gene is TRBV30, the J gene TRBJ1-5; 10 bases fit TRBD1. The CDR3 sequence is 15 residues long. The trim removed 3 bases at V and 8 bases at J, leaving 10 bases unmatched. Germline values: CDR1 GTSNPN, CDR2 SVGIG (reference sequence). The CDR3 coding sequence is TGTGCCTGGAGCTCCGGGACAGGGGTTTGGGAGCCCCAGCATTTT. It encodes CAWSSGTGVWEPQHF.

J is TRBJ2-7 and V is TRBV18; D unclear. V gave up 2 bases and J gave up 1 base, with 6 bases separating them. The CDR3 contains 13 residues. Germline lookup yields CDR1 KGHSH and CDR2 LQKENI. The CDR3: CASSPSLSYEQYF. The CDR3 coding sequence is TGTGCCAGCTCACCATCACTTTCCTACGAGCAGTACTTC. The complete variable domain, with remaining parts taken from reference TRBV18 and TRBJ2-7, reads NAGVMQNPRHLVRRRGQEARLRCSPMKGHSHVYWYRQLPEEGLKFMVYLQKENIIDESGMPKERFSAEFPKEGPSILRIQQVVRGDSAAYFCASSPSLSYEQYFGPGTRLTVT.

The V call is TRBV30, the J call TRBJ2-2; 9 bases agree with TRBD2. This CDR3 is built from 14 residues. CDR1 GTSNPN and CDR2 SVGIG come from the germline V gene (reference sequence). Germline trimming cut 8 bases from V and 1 base from J; bases unmatched to any gene: 5. The CDR3, as DNA: TGTGCCGGGTCTAGCGGGGTGAACACCGGGGAGCTGTTTTTT. Translating it yields CAGSSGVNTGELFF.

In this sample, this clone turned up once. The genes are TRBV28 and TRBJ2-1; the D gene is possibly TRBD2 (6 bases). The ends were cut back, 10 bases at V and 1 base at J, with 11 bases in the middle. Germline CDR1 reads MDHEN; CDR2 reads SYDVKM. The CDR3 runs to 13 residues. The CDR3: CATLGRSYNEQFF. In nucleotides, the CDR3 is TGTGCCACTCTGGGGAGGTCCTACAATGAGCAGTTCTTC.

As for this clone: Compared with germline, one end of the junction differs, possibly owing to a read error. The chain uses TRBV7-9 and TRBJ1-2; 7 bases are shared with TRBD1. Germline V lookup: CDR1 SEHNR, CDR2 FQNEAQ (reference sequence). This CDR3 spans 13 amino acids. Written as DNA, the CDR3 is TGTTCCAGCAGCCCCACAGGGGAGTATGGCTACACCTTC. Translation gives CSSSPTGEYGYTF.

The chain carries TRBV4-1 and TRBJ2-7, with D possibly TRBD1 on 6 matching bases. CDR3 length: 13 residues. Per germline, CDR1 MGHRA and CDR2 YSYEKL. V was trimmed by 0 bases and J by 8 bases, leaving 11 bases between them. DNA of the CDR3: TGCGCCAGCAGCCAAGAGCGGCAGGGGAAGCAGTACTTC. Translation gives CASSQERQGKQYF.

The chain links TRBV23-1 to TRBJ2-7, with TRBD1 identical over 10 bases. TRBV23-1 is an ORF, and what it does is uncertain. V lost 2 bases and J lost 0; bases outside the gene matches: 13. There are 19 residues in the CDR3. Written as DNA, the CDR3 is TGCGCCAGCAGTCAAAAGGGGACAGGGGCGTACGATGGCTCCTACGAGCAGTACTTC. Its translation: CASSQKGTGAYDGSYEQYF.

This clone appeared a single time. For the CDR3, the DNA is TGTGCCTGGAGTGTACGCAGGGTCATCCAAGAGACCCAGTACTTC. As protein: CAWSVRRVIQETQYF. J is TRBJ2-5 and V is TRBV30; possibly TRBD1 for D (5 bases). The germline V gene has CDR1 GTSNPN and CDR2 SVGIG (reference sequence). V was clipped by 0 bases and J by 1 base, with 12 bases between them. The CDR3 is 15 residues long.

In its sample, this clone is medium-sized. The V gene is TRBV13, the J gene TRBJ2-7; D remains ambiguous. The germline V and J ends were trimmed by 4 bases and 0 bases, with 7 bases remaining between them. This CDR3 has 13 amino acids. CDR1 and CDR2 (germline): PRHDT, FYEKMQ (reference sequence). CDR3 sequence reads: CASSSPSSYEQYF. The CDR3 region has the DNA TGTGCCAGCAGCTCCCCGAGCTCCTACGAGCAGTACTTC.

The chain carries TRBV14 and TRBJ2-7, with TRBD2 matching 14 bases. Trimming cost V 4 bases and J 4 bases; bases outside gene matches: 3. The CDR3 contains 15 residues. CDR1 SGHDN and CDR2 FVKESK come from the germline V gene. The CDR3 coding sequence is TGTGCCAGCAGCCCGGGACTAGCGGGAGTTTACGAGCAGTACTTC. This gives the protein CASSPGLAGVYEQYF.

The chain is built from TRBV6-4 and TRBJ2-3; no clear D gene. Germline CDR1 is MRHNA and CDR2 is SNTAGT. This CDR3 contains 14 residues. V was trimmed by 3 bases and J by 0 bases, leaving 7 bases between them. Here the CDR3 DNA reads TGTGCCAGCAGTGAGGGCGAAAGCACAGATACGCAGTATTTT. Residues: CASSEGESTDTQYF.

There are a few counts of this clone. The V gene is TRBV25-1, the J gene TRBJ1-1, with D possibly matching TRBD1 (6 bases). This CDR3 spans 13 amino acids. Germline assignment: CDR1 MGHDK and CDR2 SYGVNS. Trimming cost V 6 bases and J 9 bases, with 17 bases left between them. The CDR3 region is CASRGRGMGKAFF. CDR3 nucleotide sequence: TGTGCCAGCAGGGGGAGGGGGATGGGCAAAGCTTTCTTT.